Presented here are 26 T cell receptor beta chains from one specimen sequenced in a study of T cells in Graves' hyperthyroidism and ophthalmopathy. Researchers took RNA transcripts and amplified the TCR beta CDR3 regions from them. During a first-round RT-PCR of the TCR CDR3, the HTBI primer set was used. TCRdb analysed the multiplex PCR reads with MiXCR anew, one entry per CDR3 protein. The sample consists of approximately 590,000 distinct CDR3 sequences, 40% to 55% of them appearing once. Sequencing was carried out using peripheral blood or thyroid tissue (not recorded which). Source of these receptors: a woman under 30 with Graves' hyperthyroidism.

This clonotype was seen a single time. The chain employs TRBV7-8 and TRBJ2-7; no definite D call. The CDR3 is made up of 12 amino acids. Germline V CDR1 and CDR2: SGHVS, FQNEAQ. V dropped 5 bases and J dropped 7 bases, with 12 bases sitting between them. The CDR3 nucleotides are TGTGCCAGCAGCCGCCGGGTTTTGGAGCAGTACTTC. Its translation is CASSRRVLEQYF.

About this clonotype: This sequence may be a read error, since a much larger clone differs from it by one base. The chain is built from TRBV2 and TRBJ2-2; D gene uncertain. V was trimmed by 2 bases and J by 9 bases, leaving 1 base between them. Germline CDR1 is SNHLY and CDR2 is FYNNEI. There are 10 residues in the CDR3. This CDR3 reads CASSERELFF. CDR3 in DNA: TGTGCCAGCAGTGAAAGGGAGCTGTTTTTT.

The chain carries TRBV7-3 and TRBJ1-1; TRBD1 agrees at 10 bases. The V gene's germline CDR1 is SGHTA and CDR2 FQGTGA. The CDR3 runs 14 residues. Unmatched junction bases numbered 7, after V lost 7 bases and J lost 5 bases. The CDR3 region is CASIRQGARTEAFF. In DNA, the CDR3 is TGTGCCAGCATCAGACAGGGGGCTCGGACTGAAGCTTTCTTT.

The DNA of the CDR3 is TGTGCCAGCAGCCCATCCGGGGAAAGGAACACTGAAGCTTTCTTT. This encodes CASSPSGERNTEAFF. The genes are TRBV7-6 and TRBJ1-1; D is unresolved. CDR1 SGHVS and CDR2 FNYEAQ come from the germline V gene. Trimming removed 5 bases at V and 1 base at J, with 14 bases between. The CDR3 runs to 15 residues.

This clonotype was recorded a few times. The V gene is TRBV25-1, the J gene TRBJ2-3; D assignment may be TRBD1 or TRBD2 (5 bases each). V dropped 2 bases and J dropped 4 bases, with 16 bases sitting between them. CDR1 and CDR2 (germline): MGHDK, SYGVNS. CDR3 size: 16 residues. The CDR3 reads CASSEHLGTDADTQYF. The CDR3 nucleotides are TGTGCCAGCAGTGAACACCTCGGGACGGACGCAGATACGCAGTATTTT. Using reference TRBV25-1 and TRBJ2-3 for the parts outside the CDR3, the full variable domain is EADIYQTPRYLVIGTGKKITLECSQTMGHDKMYWYQQDPGMELHLIHYSYGVNSTEKGDLSSESTVSRIRTEHFPLTLESARPSHTSQYLCASSEHLGTDADTQYFGPGTRLTVL.

As concerns this clonotype: A junction end diverges from the germline sequence, so it may reflect a read error. The CDR3 coding sequence is TGCGCCAGCAGCAAACCGGACAGCCTTGGGATCGAGCAGTACTTC. Translating it yields CASSKPDSLGIEQYF. The chain couples TRBV5-5 to TRBJ2-7; maybe TRBD1 (6 bases). This CDR3 has 15 amino acids. Germline V lookup: CDR1 SGHKS, CDR2 YYEKEE (reference sequence).

This clonotype has more than one count but fewer than ten. V usage is TRBV24-1 and J usage is TRBJ1-3; D is perhaps TRBD1 (6 bases). Per the germline V gene, CDR1 is KGHDR and CDR2 is SFDVKD. The V end was cut by 4 bases, the J end by 3 bases, with 12 bases between. This CDR3 has 15 amino acids. The CDR3 reads CATSEAGARGNTIYF. The CDR3 region has the DNA TGTGCCACCAGTGAGGCGGGGGCACGTGGAAACACCATATATTTT.

The chain couples TRBV7-9 to TRBJ1-2; no reliable D call. The CDR3 totals 12 residues. V was shortened by 7 bases and J by 7 bases, with 13 bases between the two germline ends. In germline, CDR1 is SEHNR, CDR2 FQNEAQ (reference sequence). The CDR3 region has the DNA TGTGCCAGCACCCCAGGAAGGATTGGCTACACCTTC. Protein sequence: CASTPGRIGYTF.

V is TRBV29-1 and J is TRBJ1-2; no firm D call. The CDR3 extends over 12 amino acids. In germline, CDR1 is SQVTM, CDR2 ANQGSEA. V lost 2 bases and J 8 bases, leaving 12 bases between the germline ends. The CDR3 DNA sequence: TGCAGCGTTGAATCTTTTCAGGACGGCTACACCTTC. Its translation is CSVESFQDGYTF.

Comment on this clonotype: One end of the junction fails to match germline, which may point to a read error. The chain couples TRBV5-1 to TRBJ1-2; TRBD1 might be the D (5 bases). Germline V gene lookup returns CDR1 SGHRS and CDR2 YFSETQ. The CDR3 sequence is 15 residues long. The CDR3 nucleotides read TGCGCCAGCAGCTTGCGCAGGGCCGAGGGGATTGGCTGCACCTTC. Protein product: CASSLRRAEGIGCTF.

This clonotype occurred a few times. The V and J genes are TRBV4-3 and TRBJ2-7; D might be TRBD1 (6 bases). Trimming took 1 base from V and 4 from J, leaving 14 bases between them. This CDR3 has 15 amino acids. Germline CDR1 reads LGHNA; CDR2 reads YSLEER. The CDR3 loop is CASSQGQAGAYEQYF. Here the CDR3 DNA reads TGCGCCAGCAGCCAAGGACAGGCCGGGGCGTACGAGCAGTACTTC.

The CDR3 reads CASSLGRRDQPQHF. The CDR3 DNA reads TGTGCCAGCAGCCTCGGACGGCGAGATCAGCCCCAGCATTTT. The chain carries TRBV2 and TRBJ1-5; D gene uncertain. Trimming stripped 6 bases from V and 5 bases from J, with 14 bases between. The CDR3 spans 14 residues. Germline loops: CDR1 SNHLY, CDR2 FYNNEI.

The chain links TRBV10-3 to TRBJ1-1; D is unresolved. This CDR3 has 11 residues. The V gene lost 4 bases and the J gene lost 8 bases, with 8 bases spanning the gap. Germline V lookup: CDR1 ENHRY, CDR2 SYGVKD. CDR3 sequence reads: CAISVGWEAFF. The CDR3 coding sequence is TGTGCCATCAGTGTAGGATGGGAAGCTTTCTTT.

V usage is TRBV7-9 and J usage is TRBJ2-7; TRBD2 matches 8 bases. CDR3 length: 16 residues. Germline V gene sequence: CDR1 SEHNR, CDR2 FQNEAQ (reference sequence). V dropped 5 bases and J dropped 3; count of bases not matched to a gene: 12. The CDR3 DNA sequence: TGTGCCAGCAGCCCCCGGCTGGGCGGGAGGAGCTACGAGCAGTACTTC. It codes for CASSPRLGGRSYEQYF.

For this clonotype: A much larger clonotype is one base distant, so this may be a read error. This likely comes from a read error, as the CDR3 has no conserved phenylalanine or tryptophan at its end. The chain couples TRBV29-1 to TRBJ2-5; D may correspond to TRBD1 or TRBD2 (6 bases each). In germline, CDR1 is SQVTM, CDR2 ANQGSEA. Trimming took off 7 bases at V and 1 base at J, with 13 bases between the two ends. CDR3 length equals 13 residues. The CDR3 region has the DNA TGCAGCGCCAAAGGAGGGGGCCAAGAGACCCAGTACCTC. It specifies CSAKGGGQETQYL.

Comments on this clonotype: A read error may explain this, as a much larger clone is one base away. CDR3 amino acids: CASSLKMETQYF. The CDR3 bases are TGTGCCAGCAGCTTAAAAATGGAGACCCAGTACTTC. The chain carries TRBV7-9 and TRBJ2-5, with D unclear. Germline values: CDR1 SEHNR, CDR2 FQNEAQ (reference sequence). The V and J ends lost 2 bases and 5 bases respectively, with 6 bases between them. CDR3 length equals 12 residues.

This clonotype was detected ten times or more. V usage is TRBV7-9 and J usage is TRBJ1-1; 9 nucleotides align to TRBD1. V shed 5 bases and J 6 bases; nucleotides not matched to a gene: 7. From germline, CDR1 is SEHNR and CDR2 FQNEAQ (reference sequence). The CDR3 is made up of 14 amino acids. CDR3 loop: CASSRDRDSSEAFF. CDR3 DNA: TGTGCCAGCAGCCGGGACAGGGACTCATCTGAAGCTTTCTTT.

J is TRBJ2-7 and V is TRBV10-3; unclear D gene. Germline CDR1 is ENHRY and CDR2 is SYGVKD. Trimming removed 4 bases at V and 1 base at J, with 11 bases between. The CDR3 sequence is 14 residues long. The CDR3 loop reads CAISAGQLSYEQYF. CDR3 nucleotide sequence: TGTGCCATCAGTGCCGGGCAGCTTTCCTACGAGCAGTACTTC.

This clonotype appeared many times. The chain links TRBV2 to TRBJ1-4; no reliable D call. Germline CDR1 is SNHLY and CDR2 is FYNNEI. The CDR3 is 14 amino acids. V gave up 6 bases and J gave up 0 bases, with 8 bases separating them. The CDR3 sequence: CASRESATNEKLFF. The CDR3 nucleotides are TGTGCCAGCAGGGAGTCTGCAACTAATGAAAAACTGTTTTTT.

The chain couples TRBV7-2 to TRBJ1-2; possible D gene TRBD1, 5 bases. CDR3 length equals 14 residues. CDR1 and CDR2 (germline): SGHTA, FQGNSA. V lost 6 bases and J 1 base, leaving 12 bases between the germline ends. CDR3: CASSFGADNYGYTF. The CDR3 nucleotides read TGTGCCAGCAGTTTTGGGGCGGATAACTATGGCTACACCTTC.

This clonotype was counted many times. V and J are TRBV10-3 and TRBJ1-2; 7 bases are a match to TRBD1. The CDR3 runs to 15 residues. Per the germline V gene, CDR1 is ENHRY and CDR2 is SYGVKD. V dropped 3 bases and J dropped 3; count of bases not matched to a gene: 7. The CDR3 here is CAISDVAQGDYGYTF. The CDR3 region has the DNA TGTGCCATCAGTGACGTAGCCCAGGGGGACTATGGCTACACCTTC.

This clonotype occurred a few times. The chain joins TRBV25-1 to TRBJ1-6; D uncertain. The V gene's germline CDR1 is MGHDK and CDR2 SYGVNS. The V end was cut by 2 bases, the J end by 3 bases, with 2 bases between. The CDR3 spans 13 residues. In DNA form, the CDR3 reads TGTGCCAGCAGTGAAATCTATAATTCACCCCTCCACTTT. Translation gives CASSEIYNSPLHF.

This chain uses TRBV29-1 with TRBJ2-3; 7 bases line up with TRBD2. The length of the CDR3 is 14 residues. Germline loops: CDR1 SQVTM, CDR2 ANQGSEA. Losses at the gene ends were 3 bases for V and 6 bases for J; bases not matched to a gene: 9. The CDR3 reads CSVDPLSGLDTQYF. The CDR3 DNA follows: TGCAGCGTTGACCCCCTTAGCGGGTTGGATACGCAGTATTTT.

This sequence joins TRBV5-1 and TRBJ2-6; 7 bases are a match to TRBD1. The CDR3 loop spans 18 amino acids. Germline CDR1 is SGHRS and CDR2 is YFSETQ. V trimming: 4 bases; J trimming: 0 bases; junction bases outside the gene matches: 10. In nucleotides, the CDR3 is TGCGCCAGCAGCCTCCTTCCACAGGGGATCTCTGGGGCCAACGTCCTGACTTTC. Translating gives CASSLLPQGISGANVLTF.

This clonotype was recorded many times. The gene calls are TRBV2 and TRBJ2-5; 7 bases align to TRBD2. The CDR3 loop spans 17 amino acids. V was pared by 0 bases and J by 5 bases, with 12 bases of the junction left unmatched. Germline V gene lookup returns CDR1 SNHLY and CDR2 FYNNEI. This CDR3 reads CASSEAWEGPIGETQYF. CDR3 sequence (DNA): TGTGCCAGCAGTGAAGCGTGGGAGGGACCGATCGGGGAGACCCAGTACTTC.

This clonotype was detected only a few times. For the CDR3, the DNA is TGTGCCAGCAGTTTAACGGGGGGATTAGATCAGCCCCAGCATTTT. It translates to CASSLTGGLDQPQHF. This rearrangement joins TRBV2 to TRBJ1-5; D is possibly TRBD1 (5 bases). The CDR3 length is 15 residues. With 5 bases removed from V and 5 bases from J, the gap between germline ends came to 16 bases. CDR1 SNHLY and CDR2 FYNNEI come from the germline V gene. Supplemented by reference TRBV2 and TRBJ1-5, the full variable domain reads EPEVTQTPSHQVTQMGQEVILRCVPISNHLYFYWYRQILGQKVEFLVSFYNNEISEKSEIFDDQFSVERPDGSNFTLKIRSTKLEDSAMYFCASSLTGGLDQPQHFGDGTRLSIL.